This TCR delta chain comes out of a study of γδ T cells in repeated Plasmodium falciparum infection. TCRdb reprocessed the multiplex PCR reads using CATT. Seen here are 55,000 to 70,000 delta-chain clones, approximately 1.7% observed once, and the top ten hold 15%. This clone was detected ten times or more. The CDR3 length is 20 residues. Per the germline V gene, CDR1 is TSWWSYY and CDR2 is QGS. V lost 2 bases to trimming and J lost 8 bases; unmatched junction nucleotides: 25. Vgamma9/Vdelta2+ and Vdelta2-negative gammadelta T cells were flow-sorted from PBMC for bulk sequencing. Sequencing was performed on gamma-delta T cells from blood. The J gene is TRDJ1, the V gene TRDV1; 8 bases line up with TRDD3. The origin of this receptor is a pool of human donors (malaria-infected and uninfected, not separated). CDR3 sequence reads: CALGESFFFPVLGGGEKLIF. The CDR3 DNA sequence: TGTGCTCTTGGGGAAAGTTTCTTCTTCCCGGTACTGGGGGGTGGCGAAAAACTCATCTTT.